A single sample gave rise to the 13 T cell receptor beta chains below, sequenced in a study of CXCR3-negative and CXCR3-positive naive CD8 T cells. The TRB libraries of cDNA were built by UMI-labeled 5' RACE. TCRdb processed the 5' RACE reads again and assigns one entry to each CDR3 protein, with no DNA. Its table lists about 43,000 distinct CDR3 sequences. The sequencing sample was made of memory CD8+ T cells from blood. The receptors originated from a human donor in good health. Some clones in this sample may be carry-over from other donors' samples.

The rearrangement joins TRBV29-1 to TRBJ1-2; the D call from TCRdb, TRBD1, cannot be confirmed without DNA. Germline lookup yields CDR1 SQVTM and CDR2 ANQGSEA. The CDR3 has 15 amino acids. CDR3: CSLDRANIKNYGYTF.

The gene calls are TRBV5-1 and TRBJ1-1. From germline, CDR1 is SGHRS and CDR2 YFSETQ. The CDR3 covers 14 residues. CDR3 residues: CASSLVTGNTEAFF.

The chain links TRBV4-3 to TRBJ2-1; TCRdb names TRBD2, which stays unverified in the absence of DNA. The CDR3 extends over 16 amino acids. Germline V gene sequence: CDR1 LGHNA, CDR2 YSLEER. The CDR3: CASSPSSRSIYNEQFF.

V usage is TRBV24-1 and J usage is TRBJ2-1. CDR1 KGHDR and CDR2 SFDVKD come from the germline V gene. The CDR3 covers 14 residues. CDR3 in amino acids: CATSDYGFYNEQFF.

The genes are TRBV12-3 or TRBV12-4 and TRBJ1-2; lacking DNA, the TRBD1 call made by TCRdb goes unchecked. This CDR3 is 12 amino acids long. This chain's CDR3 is CASSRQSYSYTF.

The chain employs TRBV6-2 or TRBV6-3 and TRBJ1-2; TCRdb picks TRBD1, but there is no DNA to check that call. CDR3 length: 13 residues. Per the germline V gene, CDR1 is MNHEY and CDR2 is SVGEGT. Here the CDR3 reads CASSYGDRDGYTF.

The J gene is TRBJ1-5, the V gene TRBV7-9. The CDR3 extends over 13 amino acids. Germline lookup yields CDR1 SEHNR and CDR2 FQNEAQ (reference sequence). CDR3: CASTADSNQPQHF. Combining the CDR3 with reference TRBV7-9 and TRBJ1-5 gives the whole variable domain DTGVSQNPRHKITKRGQNVTFRCDPISEHNRLYWYRQTLGQGPEFLTYFQNEAQLEKSRLLSDRFSAERPKGSFSTLEIQRTEQGDSAMYLCASTADSNQPQHFGDGTRLSIL.

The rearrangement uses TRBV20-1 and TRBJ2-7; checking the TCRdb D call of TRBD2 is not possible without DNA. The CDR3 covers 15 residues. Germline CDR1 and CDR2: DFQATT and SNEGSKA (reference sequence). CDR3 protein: CSAAHSGGDPYEQYF.

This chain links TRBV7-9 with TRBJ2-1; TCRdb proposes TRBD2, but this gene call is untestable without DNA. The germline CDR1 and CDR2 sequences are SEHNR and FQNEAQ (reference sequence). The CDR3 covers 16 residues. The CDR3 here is CASSLYSGSSYNEQFF.

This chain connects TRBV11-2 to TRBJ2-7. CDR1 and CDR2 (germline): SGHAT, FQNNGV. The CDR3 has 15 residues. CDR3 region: CASSFGTGPRYEQYF.

CDR3 sequence reads: CSARDGGGDRETQYF. The chain carries TRBV20-1 and TRBJ2-5; TCRdb's assignment of TRBD1 cannot be checked, as there is no DNA. Germline V CDR1 and CDR2: DFQATT, SNEGSKA (reference sequence). The CDR3 runs 15 residues.

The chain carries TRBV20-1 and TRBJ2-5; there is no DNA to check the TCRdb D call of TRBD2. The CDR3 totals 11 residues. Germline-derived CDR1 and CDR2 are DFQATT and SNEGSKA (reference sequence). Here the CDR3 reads CSASAGRAQYF.

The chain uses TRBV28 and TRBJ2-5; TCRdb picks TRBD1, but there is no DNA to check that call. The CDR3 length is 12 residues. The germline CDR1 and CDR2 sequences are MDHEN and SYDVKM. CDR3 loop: CASSSREETQYF.